This passage covers 28 T cell receptor beta chains from one sample sequenced in a study of tumor-infiltrating lymphocytes in oesophageal squamous cell carcinoma. TCRdb re-called the PCR reads through MiXCR, storing one row per CDR3 protein. The sample has roughly 20,000 distinct CDR3 sequences; over 40% are singletons. The sequencing input was normal esophageal tissue next to the tumor. Receptors originate from a female donor with esophageal squamous cell carcinoma.

A single count supports this clonotype. This may be a read error: a much more frequent sequence differs by one nucleotide. The chain links TRBV4-1 to TRBJ1-1; D might be TRBD1 (6 bases). The end of the DNA is better explained by TRBJ2-1, so the J call may be wrong. This CDR3 contains 14 residues. Germline V CDR1 and CDR2: MGHRA, YSYEKL. The CDR3 DNA follows: TGCGCCAGCAGCCAAGGGGACAAGACCTACGAGCAGTTCTTC. It codes for CASSQGDKTYEQFF.

This chain uses TRBV5-1 with TRBJ2-2; D remains ambiguous. From germline, CDR1 is SGHRS and CDR2 YFSETQ. V shed 3 bases and J shed 1 base, with 13 bases lying between them. The CDR3 has 16 amino acids. CDR3 coding DNA: TGCGCCAGCAGCTCATCTGCTCTGGTGAACACCGGGGAGCTGTTTTTT. Residues: CASSSSALVNTGELFF.

This clonotype was observed a handful of times. The chain links TRBV27 to TRBJ2-5, with no clear D. The J call may be faulty, since TRBJ2-1 better matches the DNA end. The CDR3 is made up of 13 amino acids. CDR1 is MNHEY and CDR2 is SMNVEV in the germline V gene (reference sequence). CDR3 nucleotide sequence: TGTGCCAGCAGTTCCGCAGGTTCAAATGAGCAGTTCTTC. Amino acids: CASSSAGSNEQFF.

This clonotype qualifies as medium-sized (0.01 to 0.1%). The rearrangement uses TRBV7-9 and TRBJ2-7, with D tentatively TRBD2 (6 bases). The CDR3 is 13 residues long. V gave up 5 bases and J gave up 7 bases, with 15 bases separating them. CDR1 and CDR2 (germline): SEHNR, FQNEAQ (reference sequence). The CDR3, as DNA: TGTGCCAGCAGCGTCGGGAGCAACAATGAGCAGTACTTC. This translates into CASSVGSNNEQYF.

The chain couples TRBV6-1 to TRBJ2-5; D might be TRBD2 (5 bases). The CDR3 totals 14 residues. The germline CDR1 and CDR2 sequences are MNHNS and SASEGT. The V and J ends lost 6 bases and 11 bases respectively, with 22 bases between them. Here the CDR3 DNA reads TGTGCCAGCAGCTTTCGGACTGAGAGTTGGAGTCAGTACTTC. This encodes CASSFRTESWSQYF.

This sequence joins TRBV7-9 and TRBJ2-7, with D unclear. Trimming took 2 bases from V and 0 from J, leaving 5 bases between them. The CDR3 totals 13 residues. Germline assignment: CDR1 SEHNR and CDR2 FQNEAQ (reference sequence). CDR3 sequence reads: CASSLKDSYEQYF. CDR3 DNA sequence: TGTGCCAGCAGCTTAAAGGACTCCTACGAGCAGTACTTC.

By share of the sample, this clonotype is medium-sized (0.01 to 0.1%). The rearrangement uses TRBV7-8 and TRBJ2-3, with D uncertain. The CDR3 extends over 12 amino acids. Trimming shortened V by 3 bases and J by 5 bases, and 6 bases separated the two germline ends. Germline values: CDR1 SGHVS, CDR2 FQNEAQ. This chain's CDR3 is CASSFIGDTQYF. Written as DNA, the CDR3 is TGTGCCAGCAGCTTCATCGGAGATACGCAGTATTTT.

The chain has TRBV11-2 and TRBJ1-2; D might be TRBD1 (6 bases). Trimming left V 7 bases short and J 4 bases short, with 22 bases between. Germline assignment: CDR1 SGHAT and CDR2 FQNNGV. This CDR3 contains 16 residues. The CDR3 nucleotides are TGTGCCAGCACCCTCCCTGGGGGCAGGCAGCGCTATGGCTACACCTTC. This codes for CASTLPGGRQRYGYTF.

The V call is TRBV5-1, the J call TRBJ2-7, with TRBD1 matching over 8 bases. The closer fit of TRBJ2-1 to the DNA end suggests the J call may be wrong. The CDR3 consists of 14 residues. Per germline, CDR1 SGHRS and CDR2 YFSETQ. The DNA of the CDR3 is TGCGCCAGCAGCTCCGGACAGGGTCTCGATGAGCAGTTCTTC. Amino acid sequence: CASSSGQGLDEQFF.

This clonotype is labeled as medium-sized (0.01 to 0.1%). This sequence joins TRBV7-9 and TRBJ2-4; 9 nucleotides align to TRBD1. V trimming: 5 bases; J trimming: 4 bases; junction bases outside the gene matches: 6. CDR1 SEHNR and CDR2 FQNEAQ come from the germline V gene (reference sequence). The CDR3 covers 15 residues. CDR3 protein: CASSKGQGGKNIQYF. In nucleotides, the CDR3 is TGTGCCAGCAGCAAGGGACAGGGAGGAAAAAACATTCAGTACTTC.

The rearrangement joins TRBV3-1 to TRBJ2-3; weak D call: TRBD1 (6 bases). The V and J ends lost 4 bases and 5 bases respectively, with 10 bases between them. CDR3 length: 13 amino acids. CDR1 and CDR2 from the germline V gene are LGHDT and YNNKEL (reference sequence). CDR3 protein: CASSRAGVDTQYF. Here the CDR3 DNA reads TGTGCCAGCAGCCGAGCAGGGGTAGATACGCAGTATTTT.

This clonotype is categorized as medium-sized. V and J are TRBV7-3 and TRBJ2-1; 8 bases map to TRBD2. V was clipped by 8 bases and J by 4 bases; unmatched bases: 19. The CDR3 spans 18 residues. Germline assignment: CDR1 SGHTA and CDR2 FQGTGA. CDR3 in amino acids: CASGTGGRLRGVYNEQFF. In nucleotides, the CDR3 is TGTGCCAGCGGTACGGGCGGGAGGCTTCGGGGAGTGTACAATGAGCAGTTCTTC.

The rearrangement uses TRBV7-9 and TRBJ1-6; perhaps TRBD1 as D (5 bases). Trimming took off 3 bases at V and 6 bases at J, with 18 bases between the two ends. The germline V gene encodes CDR1 SEHNR and CDR2 FQNEAQ (reference sequence). The CDR3 loop spans 17 amino acids. The CDR3 spells CASSFRGTVNSNSPLHF. CDR3 nucleotide sequence: TGTGCCAGCAGCTTCCGGGGGACCGTGAACAGTAATTCACCCCTCCACTTT. Variable domain in full (rest from reference TRBV7-9 and TRBJ1-6): DTGVSQNPRHKITKRGQNVTFRCDPISEHNRLYWYRQTLGQGPEFLTYFQNEAQLEKSRLLSDRFSAERPKGSFSTLEIQRTEQGDSAMYLCASSFRGTVNSNSPLHFGNGTRLTVT.

Concerning this clonotype itself: This likely comes from a read error, as the CDR3 has no conserved phenylalanine or tryptophan at its end. The DNA is omitted, as the CDR3 cannot be located on it reliably, and the CDR3 follows TCRdb's listing. The rearrangement links TRBV7-8 to TRBJ2-7; TRBD1, the table's D call, lacks a check against the DNA. The length of the CDR3 is 14 amino acids, counting both ends. Germline V gives CDR1 SGHVS, CDR2 FQNEAQ. CDR3 sequence reads: CASSLGQGTTSSTS.

This chain links TRBV11-2 with TRBJ2-5; D possibly corresponds to TRBD2 (6 bases). CDR1 is SGHAT and CDR2 is FQNNGV in the germline V gene. V lost 0 bases to trimming and J lost 0 bases, with 11 bases between them. The CDR3 runs to 16 residues. The CDR3 region is CASSLDPGSYQETQYF. The CDR3 coding sequence is TGTGCCAGCAGCTTAGATCCCGGGAGCTACCAAGAGACCCAGTACTTC.

This clonotype was counted between two and nine times. This rearrangement joins TRBV2 to TRBJ1-5; D unresolved. Germline lookup yields CDR1 SNHLY and CDR2 FYNNEI. This CDR3 is 14 amino acids long. V was trimmed by 6 bases and J by 0 bases, leaving 9 bases between them. The CDR3 nucleotides are TGTGCCAGCAGGACGGGGTTTAGCAATCAGCCCCAGCATTTT. Translated, it gives CASRTGFSNQPQHF.

This clonotype was picked up a small number of times. The gene calls are TRBV7-2 and TRBJ2-1; a weak D match, TRBD1 (6 bases). The J call is in doubt because the DNA end fits TRBJ2-7 better. The CDR3 is 13 amino acids. Germline V lookup: CDR1 SGHTA, CDR2 FQGNSA. In nucleotides, the CDR3 is TGTGCCAGCAGCGCGGTCAGGGGCTACGAGCAGTACTTC. Its translation: CASSAVRGYEQYF.

V is TRBV30 and J is TRBJ1-2; TRBD1 might be the D (6 bases). The CDR3 runs 15 residues. The ends were cut back, 4 bases at V and 4 bases at J, with 19 bases in the middle. The V gene's germline CDR1 is GTSNPN and CDR2 SVGIG (reference sequence). CDR3 sequence reads: CAWTPPGGRLYGYTF. DNA of the CDR3: TGTGCCTGGACTCCCCCCGGGGGCCGCCTCTATGGCTACACCTTC.

The V call is TRBV11-2, the J call TRBJ1-4, with D uncertain. This CDR3 spans 14 amino acids. Germline CDR1 is SGHAT and CDR2 is FQNNGV. The germline V and J ends were trimmed by 6 bases and 3 bases, with 11 bases remaining between them. The CDR3 region has the DNA TGTGCCAGCAGGCCACCCGGGCCTAATGAAAAACTGTTTTTT. It translates to CASRPPGPNEKLFF.

This clonotype was detected a few times. The chain recombines TRBV24-1 with TRBJ2-1; D possibly corresponds to TRBD2 (5 bases). Per the germline V gene, CDR1 is KGHDR and CDR2 is SFDVKD. This CDR3 has 14 amino acids. Trimming left V 4 bases short and J 9 bases short, with 15 bases between. The chain's CDR3 is CATSERAPMGEQFF. The CDR3 DNA reads TGTGCCACCAGTGAGCGGGCCCCCATGGGTGAGCAGTTCTTC.

This CDR3 reads CASSLSTQYF. The DNA of the CDR3 is TGTGCCAGCAGTCTAAGTACGCAGTATTTT. This chain connects TRBV2 to TRBJ1-1; no definite D call. The assigned J gene may be wrong: the sequence end matches TRBJ2-3 better. Germline V lookup: CDR1 SNHLY, CDR2 FYNNEI. The CDR3 totals 10 residues.

A remark on this clonotype: This CDR3 is missing its conserved last phenylalanine or tryptophan, likely due to a read error. The DNA is left out, because the CDR3 cannot be placed on it with certainty; the CDR3 is given as TCRdb lists it. The chain is built from TRBV20-1 and TRBJ2-1; the table gives TRBD1 as D, unverified against the DNA. Germline V gives CDR1 DFQATT, CDR2 SNEGSKA (reference sequence). The CDR3 spans 8 residues, counting both ends. The chain's CDR3 is CSAGTGEL.

The rearrangement joins TRBV7-8 to TRBJ2-5; 11 nucleotides align to TRBD2. Germline V gene lookup returns CDR1 SGHVS and CDR2 FQNEAQ. This CDR3 is built from 14 residues. V trimming: 3 bases; J trimming: 5 bases; junction bases outside the gene matches: 2. This CDR3 is CASSFLAGGETQYF. The CDR3 DNA follows: TGTGCCAGCAGCTTCCTAGCGGGAGGTGAGACCCAGTACTTC.

At least ten counts were recorded for this clonotype. The genes are TRBV28 and TRBJ1-2, with D tentatively TRBD1 (5 bases). The V end was cut by 6 bases, the J end by 8 bases, with 16 bases between. There are 13 residues in the CDR3. Per germline, CDR1 MDHEN and CDR2 SYDVKM. CDR3 nucleotide sequence: TGTGCCAGCAGCAGGACAACAGGATTAGGCTACACCTTC. Translating gives CASSRTTGLGYTF.

This clonotype was seen many times. This may be a read error: a much more frequent sequence differs by one nucleotide. The chain combines TRBV11-2 with TRBJ2-7, with 10 bases that match TRBD2. V was clipped by 6 bases and J by 7 bases; unmatched bases: 18. This CDR3 spans 17 amino acids. CDR1 and CDR2 from the germline V gene are SGHAT and FQNNGV. CDR3 region: CASRQLSLAGVPNEQYF. As DNA, the CDR3 is TGTGCCAGCAGGCAGCTCTCCCTAGCGGGAGTTCCCAATGAGCAGTACTTC.

The chain carries TRBV28 and TRBJ1-2, with a tentative D call TRBD1 (5 bases). V lost 3 bases and J 0 bases, leaving 17 bases between the germline ends. The germline gives CDR1 MDHEN, CDR2 SYDVKM. The CDR3 extends over 17 amino acids. CDR3 residues: CASSFEAGLLANYGYTF. Here the CDR3 DNA reads TGTGCCAGCAGTTTTGAAGCGGGACTCTTAGCTAACTATGGCTACACCTTC.

J is TRBJ2-7 and V is TRBV7-6; 10 bases are shared with TRBD1. The CDR3 has 13 residues. V was pared by 4 bases and J by 4 bases, with 1 base of the junction left unmatched. Germline CDR1 reads SGHVS; CDR2 reads FNYEAQ. CDR3 region: CASSWGQGYEQYF. As DNA, the CDR3 is TGTGCCAGCAGCTGGGGACAGGGGTACGAGCAGTACTTC.

Notes on this clonotype: The CDR3 does not end in the conserved phenylalanine or tryptophan, so this is likely a read error. Because the CDR3's place on the DNA is in doubt, the DNA is left out and the CDR3 is given as listed by TCRdb. The chain carries TRBV6-7 and TRBJ1-1; the table names TRBD1, a call not compared with the DNA. TRBV6-7 falls under the ORF class, with uncertain function. 20 amino acids form the CDR3, both terminal residues included. The CDR3: CASSYPRGFGDVISPSILVM.